These 20 T cell receptor beta chains originate from one sample sequenced in a study of response to subunit inactivated influenza vaccine. TCRdb reanalysed the RT-PCR reads using MiXCR and keeps one entry per CDR3 protein. The table shows more than 250,000 distinct CDR3 sequences, with roughly a fifth occurring only once. Material: PBMCs from blood, obtained 21 months after vaccination. These receptors originate from a man aged 50-75 years who received an inactivated influenza vaccine.

This clonotype was counted a few times. J is TRBJ1-4 and V is TRBV14; the D gene is possibly TRBD1 (6 bases). The germline V and J ends were trimmed by 6 bases and 7 bases, with 18 bases remaining between them. The CDR3 is made up of 15 amino acids. CDR1 SGHDN and CDR2 FVKESK come from the germline V gene. This chain's CDR3 is CASSLGTGWAEKLFF. CDR3 bases: TGTGCCAGCAGTCTCGGAACAGGGTGGGCTGAAAAACTGTTTTTT.

The rearrangement joins TRBV27 to TRBJ2-2, with D possibly being TRBD1 (6 bases). Germline CDR1 is MNHEY and CDR2 is SMNVEV (reference sequence). This CDR3 has 15 amino acids. Trimming took 5 bases from V and 1 from J, leaving 11 bases between them. CDR3 nucleotides: TGTGCCAGCAGTCCACGGACAGAGAACACCGGGGAGCTGTTTTTT. This encodes CASSPRTENTGELFF.

This clonotype was picked up a small number of times. The chain employs TRBV28 and TRBJ1-1; 7 bases are shared with TRBD1. Germline V CDR1 and CDR2: MDHEN, SYDVKM. V lost 3 bases, J lost 5 bases, and 15 bases stayed unmatched. CDR3 size: 17 residues. The CDR3 nucleotides are TGTGCCAGCAGTTTCCTCTCTCGACAGGGAAGAGGAACTGAAGCTTTCTTT. Translation gives CASSFLSRQGRGTEAFF.

This chain connects TRBV24-1 to TRBJ1-4; 9 positions match TRBD1. Germline V gene sequence: CDR1 KGHDR, CDR2 SFDVKD. The CDR3 length is 13 residues. V dropped 4 bases and J dropped 10; count of bases not matched to a gene: 3. CDR3 region: CATSDPTGGKLFF. CDR3 nucleotide sequence: TGTGCCACCAGTGACCCGACAGGGGGAAAACTGTTTTTT.

The chain combines TRBV11-2 with TRBJ2-2, with D possibly matching TRBD2 (5 bases). The germline gives CDR1 SGHAT, CDR2 FQNNGV. This CDR3 region has 16 residues. With 5 bases removed from V and 1 base from J, the gap between germline ends came to 14 bases. The CDR3 loop is CASSHLRALNTGELFF. DNA of the CDR3: TGTGCCAGCAGCCACCTGAGGGCATTGAACACCGGGGAGCTGTTTTTT.

This clonotype was seen at least ten times. J is TRBJ2-5 and V is TRBV7-2; D is unclear. V was pared by 2 bases and J by 1 base, with 5 bases between. The CDR3 loop spans 13 amino acids. Per germline, CDR1 SGHTA and CDR2 FQGNSA. The CDR3 region has the DNA TGTGCCAGCAGCTTACAGGTCCAAGAGACCCAGTACTTC. Translation: CASSLQVQETQYF. Drawing the rest from reference TRBV7-2 and TRBJ2-5, the complete variable domain is GAGVSQSPSNKVTEKGKDVELRCDPISGHTALYWYRQSLGQGLEFLIYFQGNSAPDKSGLPSDRFSAERTGGSVSTLTIQRTQQEDSAVYLCASSLQVQETQYFGPGTRLLVL.

The CDR3 DNA sequence: TGTGCCAGCAGCTTGCTAGCGGGGGTTACCAATGAGCAGTTCTTC. Translated, it gives CASSLLAGVTNEQFF. This chain joins TRBV28 and TRBJ2-1, with TRBD2 matching over 10 bases. Germline CDR1 MDHEN, CDR2 SYDVKM. CDR3 length equals 15 residues. The ends lost 6 bases at V and 6 bases at J; junction bases unmatched: 8.

This chain uses TRBV28 with TRBJ1-5; no firm D call. The V and J ends lost 3 bases and 4 bases respectively, with 4 bases between them. CDR1 MDHEN and CDR2 SYDVKM come from the germline V gene. The CDR3 consists of 12 residues. As DNA, the CDR3 is TGTGCCAGCAGTTTCTGGAATCAGCCCCAGCATTTT. It translates to CASSFWNQPQHF.

The chain links TRBV12-3 or TRBV12-4 to TRBJ1-1; maybe TRBD1 (5 bases). Trimming pared 5 bases from V and 4 bases from J, leaving 14 bases between. The CDR3 has 14 residues. For the CDR3, the DNA is TGTGCCAGCAGTAACTGGGGGGGTGGCACTGAAGCTTTCTTT. This gives the protein CASSNWGGGTEAFF.

The chain is built from TRBV15 and TRBJ1-1, with unresolved D. Germline values: CDR1 LNHNV, CDR2 YYDKDF (reference sequence). The CDR3 is made up of 13 amino acids. V lost 0 bases and J lost 10, with 12 bases in between. CDR3 sequence: CATSRDFGPGAFF. For the CDR3, the DNA is TGTGCCACCAGCAGAGATTTTGGGCCAGGAGCTTTCTTT.

The chain recombines TRBV28 with TRBJ1-4, with D possibly being TRBD1 (5 bases). This CDR3 is built from 16 residues. The germline V gene has CDR1 MDHEN and CDR2 SYDVKM. Trimming cost V 7 bases and J 7 bases, with 22 bases left between them. This CDR3 is CASTLGARQRGEKLFF. The CDR3 DNA sequence: TGTGCCAGCACCCTAGGGGCCCGACAGAGGGGTGAAAAACTGTTTTTT.

This clonotype was recorded at least ten times. The J gene is TRBJ1-4, the V gene TRBV19; D is unresolved. The CDR3 runs to 10 residues. Trimming stripped 9 bases from V and 10 bases from J, with 9 bases between. Germline V CDR1 and CDR2: LNHDA, SQIVND (reference sequence). CDR3 residues: CASGSRKLFF. The CDR3 bases are TGTGCCAGCGGTTCTAGAAAACTGTTTTTT.

The chain combines TRBV15 with TRBJ2-5; D is perhaps TRBD1 or TRBD2 (6 bases each). CDR1 is LNHNV and CDR2 is YYDKDF in the germline V gene (reference sequence). V was cut by 2 bases and J by 4 bases, with 11 bases left in between. The CDR3 covers 14 residues. The CDR3 protein is CATSRQGRLETQYF. Written as DNA, the CDR3 is TGTGCCACCAGCAGACAGGGGAGGTTAGAGACCCAGTACTTC.

This clonotype showed up just a few times. The J gene is TRBJ1-1, the V gene TRBV7-9, with D hard to call. V lost 3 bases to trimming and J lost 0 bases, with 5 bases between them. The CDR3 is 13 residues long. Germline V gene data show CDR1 as SEHNR and CDR2 as FQNEAQ (reference sequence). CDR3: CASSLDVNTEAFF. The CDR3 coding sequence is TGTGCCAGCAGCTTGGATGTGAACACTGAAGCTTTCTTT.

Only a few counts were recorded for this clonotype. The V gene is TRBV2, the J gene TRBJ1-1; unclear D gene. CDR3 length: 16 amino acids. Germline loops: CDR1 SNHLY, CDR2 FYNNEI. Between the trimmed V and J ends, which lost 6 bases and 5 bases, there was a span of 22 bases. CDR3 in DNA: TGTGCCAGCAGGGCCAGTCCGGACCCGACGAGGACTGAAGCTTTCTTT. Protein sequence: CASRASPDPTRTEAFF.

This clonotype was observed many times. The chain employs TRBV7-9 and TRBJ1-6; tentative D call: TRBD1 (6 bases). Looked up from germline, CDR1 is SEHNR and CDR2 is FQNEAQ (reference sequence). Trimming shortened V by 7 bases and J by 5 bases, and 15 bases separated the two germline ends. The CDR3 has 15 residues. The CDR3 DNA follows: TGTGCCAGCACCCTTACCGCAGGGGATAATTCACCCCTCCACTTT. This gives the protein CASTLTAGDNSPLHF.

The J gene is TRBJ2-3, the V gene TRBV27; D is ambiguous. Germline V CDR1 and CDR2: MNHEY, SMNVEV (reference sequence). Trimming cost V 5 bases and J 3 bases, with 18 bases left between them. This CDR3 has 16 residues. This CDR3 reads CASSLLAGRMTDTQYF. For the CDR3, the DNA is TGTGCCAGCAGTCTCCTGGCCGGGCGGATGACAGATACGCAGTATTTT.

This chain joins TRBV21-1 and TRBJ2-3; TRBD2 was called by the table and not checked on the DNA. TRBV21-1 is marked as a pseudogene. This CDR3 has 14 residues. The CDR3 sequence is CASSSKEGPDTQYF. DNA for the CDR3: TGTGCCAGCAGCAGTAAGGAGGGACCAGATACGCAGTATTTT.

This clonotype appeared a few times. The chain carries TRBV30 and TRBJ1-6; D is possibly TRBD1 (6 bases). V shed 0 bases and J shed 9 bases, with 9 bases lying between them. Germline V gene sequence: CDR1 GTSNPN, CDR2 SVGIG (reference sequence). CDR3 length: 13 amino acids. DNA of the CDR3: TGTGCCTGGAGTGTACAGGGCCCTTCACCCCTCCACTTT. This sequence encodes CAWSVQGPSPLHF.

The CDR3 protein is CASSRPGVRTGYNEQFF. CDR3 DNA: TGCGCCAGCAGCCGCCCCGGCGTGAGAACAGGCTACAATGAGCAGTTCTTC. The V and J genes are TRBV4-1 and TRBJ2-1, with D possibly matching TRBD1 (5 bases). This CDR3 spans 17 amino acids. Germline values: CDR1 MGHRA, CDR2 YSYEKL. The germline V and J ends were trimmed by 4 bases and 3 bases, with 19 bases remaining between them.